The 17 T cell receptor beta chains below all came from one sample that was sequenced in a study of blood T cell repertoires in COVID-19. The data were produced by immunoSEQ multiplex PCR, yet TCRdb's version contains in-frame clones alone and is incomplete. There are some 70,000 clones in the sample; about 87% occur only once, and around 8% lies in the top ten. The sample consisted of peripheral blood. All receptors derive from a man in his fifties with active COVID-19.

The chain recombines TRBV29-1 with TRBJ2-7, with 7 bases matching TRBD1. CDR3 length: 12 amino acids. Germline values: CDR1 SQVTM, CDR2 ANQGSEA. The J segment lost 2 bases and the V segment lost 5 bases, leaving 3 bases of the junction unmatched. CDR3 nucleotides: TGCAGCGTTTGGGACAGCCCCTACGAGCAGTACTTC. As protein: CSVWDSPYEQYF.

This chain connects TRBV9 to TRBJ1-3; D remains unclear. V lost 2 bases and J 1 base, leaving 13 bases between the germline ends. The germline gives CDR1 SGDLS, CDR2 YYNGEE. The CDR3 spans 16 residues. CDR3 sequence: CASSVGLPGSGNTIYF. For the CDR3, the DNA is TGTGCCAGCAGCGTGGGCTTACCGGGGTCTGGAAACACCATATATTTT.

The chain carries TRBV7-7 and TRBJ2-2, with D tentatively TRBD2 (5 bases). V lost 5 bases to trimming and J lost 5 bases, with 12 bases between them. Looked up from germline, CDR1 is SSHAT and CDR2 is FNYEAQ (reference sequence). The CDR3 consists of 14 residues. The DNA for the CDR3 is TGTGCCAGCAGCCCGCGGACGGGGACCGGGGAGCTGTTTTTT. It yields the protein CASSPRTGTGELFF.

The chain recombines TRBV7-8 with TRBJ2-7; D is perhaps TRBD2 (6 bases). Germline CDR1 reads SGHVS; CDR2 reads FQNEAQ. V was trimmed by 2 bases and J by 4 bases, leaving 18 bases between them. The CDR3 is made up of 16 amino acids. The CDR3 sequence is CASSLSIPGLFYEQYF. The CDR3 region has the DNA TGTGCCAGCAGCTTAAGCATCCCTGGACTATTTTACGAGCAGTACTTC.

The sample holds one count of this clone. CDR3 region: CASSVTSTGELFF. CDR3 sequence (DNA): TGTGCCAGCAGTGTGACAAGCACCGGGGAGCTGTTTTTT. V is TRBV6-4 and J is TRBJ2-2; D not resolved. The CDR3 sequence is 13 residues long. Germline V gene lookup returns CDR1 MRHNA and CDR2 SNTAGT. V was trimmed by 4 bases and J by 4 bases, leaving 7 bases between them.

The chain uses TRBV7-9 and TRBJ2-7, with D perhaps matching TRBD1 (6 bases). CDR3 length: 12 residues. Germline assignment: CDR1 SEHNR and CDR2 FQNEAQ (reference sequence). Trimming stripped 1 base from V and 6 bases from J, with 7 bases between. The CDR3 sequence is CASSLGGGEQYF. CDR3 nucleotides: TGTGCCAGCAGCTTAGGAGGGGGCGAGCAGTACTTC.

This clone was seen a single time. CDR3 DNA sequence: TGTGCCAGCAGCCAAGATCACCAGGGGAGGGTGCAGTACTTC. Amino acids: CASSQDHQGRVQYF. The genes are TRBV3-1 (or the pseudogene TRBV3-2) and TRBJ2-7; maybe TRBD2 (7 bases). CDR3 size: 14 residues. Germline CDR1 LGHDT, CDR2 YNNKEL (reference sequence). V was clipped by 0 bases and J by 9 bases, with 15 bases between them.

The chain couples TRBV3-1 (or the pseudogene TRBV3-2) to TRBJ2-1; D is ambiguous. CDR1 is LGHDT and CDR2 is YNNKEL in the germline V gene (reference sequence). Trimming took 0 bases from V and 6 from J, leaving 9 bases between them. The length of the CDR3 is 14 residues. The CDR3 is CASSQERVSNEQFF. The DNA for the CDR3 is TGTGCCAGCAGCCAAGAACGGGTAAGCAATGAGCAGTTCTTC.

CDR3 protein: CASSPSTGEVTEAFF. CDR3 coding DNA: TGTGCCAGCAGCCCTTCGACAGGGGAGGTCACTGAAGCTTTCTTT. The rearrangement links TRBV4-2 to TRBJ1-1; 8 bases fit TRBD1. Looked up from germline, CDR1 is LGHNA and CDR2 is YNFKEQ. The CDR3 sequence is 15 residues long. V lost 4 bases and J lost 4; bases outside the gene matches: 8.

V and J are TRBV19 and TRBJ1-6; D is unclear. CDR3 length equals 15 residues. V was pared by 8 bases and J by 0 bases, with 11 bases between. CDR1 LNHDA and CDR2 SQIVND come from the germline V gene (reference sequence). CDR3 nucleotides: TGTGCCAGTGGCGACTTGTTCTCCTATAATTCACCCCTCCACTTT. This gives the protein CASGDLFSYNSPLHF.

This clone was counted between two and nine times. The chain carries TRBV19 and TRBJ2-7, with TRBD1 identical over 7 bases. Germline CDR1 and CDR2: LNHDA and SQIVND (reference sequence). This CDR3 has 20 amino acids. Trimming removed 1 base from V and 9 bases from J; junction bases left unmatched: 27. CDR3 coding DNA: TGTGCCAGTAGTATAGCCATCAACACGCGAGGTCAACGACAGGGCGTCGGGCAGTACTTC. It yields the protein CASSIAINTRGQRQGVGQYF.

This rearrangement joins TRBV2 to TRBJ1-3; no firm D call. There are 15 residues in the CDR3. Germline V gene sequence: CDR1 SNHLY, CDR2 FYNNEI. Trimming shortened V by 3 bases and J by 0 bases, and 9 bases separated the two germline ends. CDR3 residues: CASSDEAFSGNTIYF. The CDR3 DNA reads TGTGCCAGCAGTGACGAAGCCTTCTCTGGAAACACCATATATTTT.

The V call is TRBV15, the J call TRBJ2-7; possible D gene TRBD2, 8 bases. CDR3 length: 23 residues. The ends were cut back, 4 bases at V and 0 bases at J, with 37 bases in the middle. Looked up from germline, CDR1 is LNHNV and CDR2 is YYDKDF (reference sequence). CDR3 residues: CATSTTLPTGDSGTSGPSYEQYF. Written as DNA, the CDR3 is TGTGCCACCAGCACCACCCTACCGACGGGGGACAGTGGGACTAGTGGTCCCTCCTACGAGCAGTACTTC. Combining the CDR3 with reference TRBV15 and TRBJ2-7 gives the whole variable domain DAMVIQNPRYQVTQFGKPVTLSCSQTLNHNVMYWYQQKSSQAPKLLFHYYDKDFNNEADTPDNFQSRRPNTSFCFLDIRSPGLGDTAMYLCATSTTLPTGDSGTSGPSYEQYFGPGTRLTVT.

The chain joins TRBV7-2 to TRBJ2-5, with D hard to call. V lost 5 bases, J lost 5 bases, and 9 bases lay in between. Germline assignment: CDR1 SGHTA and CDR2 FQGNSA. The CDR3 loop spans 12 amino acids. For the CDR3, the DNA is TGTGCCAGCAGCACCTACTTGGAGACCCAGTACTTC. This encodes CASSTYLETQYF.

The V call is TRBV11-3, the J call TRBJ2-7; 9 bases align to TRBD2. Germline trimming cut 5 bases from V and 2 bases from J; bases unmatched to any gene: 4. Per the germline V gene, CDR1 is SGHNT and CDR2 is YENEEA. The length of the CDR3 is 14 residues. CDR3 DNA sequence: TGTGCCAGCAGCCCGAGCGGGAGGACCTACGAGCAGTACTTC. Protein: CASSPSGRTYEQYF.

The V call is TRBV3-1 (or the pseudogene TRBV3-2), the J call TRBJ2-3; 7 bases are a match to TRBD2. J lost 0 bases, V lost 5 bases, and 11 bases had no gene match. The CDR3 is 17 residues long. Germline V lookup: CDR1 LGHDT, CDR2 YNNKEL (reference sequence). Written as DNA, the CDR3 is TGTGCCAGCAGCACTCTAACTAGCGATTCTAGCACAGATACGCAGTATTTT. This codes for CASSTLTSDSSTDTQYF.

The chain employs TRBV7-2 and TRBJ2-7; D may be TRBD1 (6 bases). Trimming removed 6 bases at V and 5 bases at J, with 14 bases between. This CDR3 is built from 13 residues. The germline V gene encodes CDR1 SGHTA and CDR2 FQGNSA. The CDR3 spells CASSPNRVHEQYF. The DNA of the CDR3 is TGTGCCAGCAGTCCAAACAGGGTACACGAGCAGTACTTC. The full variable domain, its missing parts supplied by reference TRBV7-2 and TRBJ2-7, is GAGVSQSPSNKVTEKGKDVELRCDPISGHTALYWYRQSLGQGLEFLIYFQGNSAPDKSGLPSDRFSAERTGGSVSTLTIQRTQQEDSAVYLCASSPNRVHEQYFGPGTRLTVT.